The 29 T cell receptor beta chains listed next were all sequenced from one sample in a study of blood T cells in healthy people across ages. A second about 7 to 11 cycle PCR used barcoded and J-beta primers. TCRdb used MiXCR to reprocess the 5' RACE reads, holding one entry per CDR3 protein. The data hold about 1,400,000 distinct CDR3 sequences, with approximately 40% observed a single time. The sample was blood. All receptors derive from a woman in her late teens or twenties in good health.

This clonotype has a handful of counts. The V call is TRBV7-9, the J call TRBJ2-5; D is unresolved. This CDR3 contains 13 residues. Germline V lookup: CDR1 SEHNR, CDR2 FQNEAQ (reference sequence). V was cut by 6 bases and J by 5 bases, with 13 bases left in between. Here the CDR3 reads CASSWAQMETQYF. The CDR3 DNA reads as TGTGCCAGCAGTTGGGCCCAAATGGAGACCCAGTACTTC.

The chain links TRBV4-1 to TRBJ1-4; D may be TRBD1 (6 bases). Germline CDR1 reads MGHRA; CDR2 reads YSYEKL. The CDR3 length is 18 residues. The ends were cut back, 1 base at V and 0 bases at J, with 15 bases in the middle. The CDR3 DNA follows: TGCGCCAGCAGCCAAGGCCGGACAGAATATGCAACTAATGAAAAACTGTTTTTT. Translating gives CASSQGRTEYATNEKLFF.

The V and J genes are TRBV7-3 and TRBJ1-2; TRBD1 is a possible D gene (5 bases). Germline V CDR1 and CDR2: SGHTA, FQGTGA. The CDR3 consists of 14 residues. Trimming removed 1 base at V and 5 bases at J, with 11 bases between. In nucleotides, the CDR3 is TGTGCCAGCAGCTTAATGGGGCAGTCATATGGCTACACCTTC. This translates into CASSLMGQSYGYTF.

This chain links TRBV30 with TRBJ2-3; D may be TRBD2 (6 bases). V lost 1 base to trimming and J lost 3 bases, with 20 bases between them. The CDR3 runs 17 residues. Germline CDR1 reads GTSNPN; CDR2 reads SVGIG (reference sequence). The CDR3 DNA reads as TGTGCCTGGAGTGGGGGAGATCCAGGAGGGTTTACAGATACGCAGTATTTT. Its translation is CAWSGGDPGGFTDTQYF.

This clonotype was observed a handful of times. The V gene is TRBV7-8, the J gene TRBJ2-4, with 7 bases lining up with TRBD1. The trim removed 5 bases at V and 4 bases at J, leaving 5 bases unmatched. The germline V gene encodes CDR1 SGHVS and CDR2 FQNEAQ. The CDR3 extends over 14 amino acids. The DNA of the CDR3 is TGTGCCAGCAGCCAGACAGGGTCAAAAAACATTCAGTACTTC. Protein sequence: CASSQTGSKNIQYF.

The J gene is TRBJ2-7, the V gene TRBV5-1; D remains ambiguous. V was shortened by 2 bases and J by 0 bases, with 12 bases between the two germline ends. The germline gives CDR1 SGHRS, CDR2 YFSETQ. The CDR3 extends over 15 amino acids. The CDR3 DNA sequence: TGCGCCAGCAGCTTTGTCCCAACCAGCTCCTACGAGCAGTACTTC. It yields the protein CASSFVPTSSYEQYF.

The V and J genes are TRBV27 and TRBJ2-1; TRBD1 agrees at 9 bases. CDR3 size: 15 residues. Looked up from germline, CDR1 is MNHEY and CDR2 is SMNVEV (reference sequence). Germline trimming cut 10 bases from V and 8 bases from J; bases unmatched to any gene: 15. The CDR3 DNA reads as TGTGCCACCCAGGGAGCGGGACAGGGTTACGATGAGCAGTTCTTC. This translates into CATQGAGQGYDEQFF.

The chain links TRBV10-3 to TRBJ2-7; TRBD1 agrees at 9 bases. CDR3 length: 15 amino acids. The V gene end was trimmed by 0 bases and the J gene end by 3 bases; junction bases not matched to a gene: 3. In germline, CDR1 is ENHRY, CDR2 SYGVKD. The CDR3 nucleotides read TGTGCCATCAGTGAGTCGACGGGACAGGGCTACGAGCAGTACTTC. Translating gives CAISESTGQGYEQYF.

This chain connects TRBV7-2 to TRBJ2-7; 10 nucleotides line up with TRBD2. The CDR3 consists of 19 residues. The V segment lost 7 bases and the J segment 1 base; nucleotides outside the gene matches: 19. Germline CDR1 is SGHTA and CDR2 is FQGNSA. CDR3 bases: TGTGCCAGCACCCAAAGCCTCCGGGTTAGCGGGGGGACATCCTACGAGCAGTACTTC. This sequence encodes CASTQSLRVSGGTSYEQYF. The full variable domain, completed using reference TRBV7-2 and TRBJ2-7, is GAGVSQSPSNKVTEKGKDVELRCDPISGHTALYWYRQSLGQGLEFLIYFQGNSAPDKSGLPSDRFSAERTGGSVSTLTIQRTQQEDSAVYLCASTQSLRVSGGTSYEQYFGPGTRLTVT.

Only one count was recorded for this clonotype. The chain combines TRBV27 with TRBJ2-3; D is possibly TRBD1 (5 bases). Germline assignment: CDR1 MNHEY and CDR2 SMNVEV (reference sequence). CDR3 length equals 15 residues. Between the trimmed V and J ends, which lost 6 bases and 0 bases, there was a span of 13 bases. CDR3 in amino acids: CASSSTDSSTDTQYF. The CDR3 DNA follows: TGTGCCAGCAGCTCCACTGACAGTAGCACAGATACGCAGTATTTT.

V is TRBV11-2 and J is TRBJ1-2; D ambiguous. The CDR3 loop spans 13 amino acids. CDR1 and CDR2 (germline): SGHAT, FQNNGV. V was pared by 0 bases and J by 8 bases, with 10 bases between. DNA for the CDR3: TGTGCCAGCAGCTTAGATAGTACCAGCGGCTACACCTTC. It translates to CASSLDSTSGYTF.

J is TRBJ2-5 and V is TRBV24-1, with D possibly matching TRBD2 (5 bases). V shed 0 bases and J shed 11 bases, with 12 bases lying between them. This CDR3 has 13 residues. The V gene's germline CDR1 is KGHDR and CDR2 SFDVKD. CDR3 residues: CATSDLRDREQYF. The CDR3 DNA reads TGTGCCACCAGTGATTTGCGCGATAGGGAGCAGTACTTC.

The CDR3, as DNA: TGTGCCAGCAGTAAGGGACAGGGGGTAACCTACGAGCAGTACTTC. It translates to CASSKGQGVTYEQYF. The genes are TRBV6-1 and TRBJ2-7; 11 bases are shared with TRBD1. With V trimmed by 5 bases and J by 2 bases, 5 bases remained unmatched. CDR3 length equals 15 residues. Germline assignment: CDR1 MNHNS and CDR2 SASEGT.

This chain links TRBV20-1 with TRBJ2-7, with TRBD1 identical over 8 bases. V gave up 2 bases and J gave up 0 bases; unmatched junction bases: 6. In germline, CDR1 is DFQATT, CDR2 SNEGSKA (reference sequence). This CDR3 has 15 amino acids. CDR3 region: CSARSWTGNSYEQYF. As DNA, the CDR3 is TGCAGTGCTAGAAGCTGGACAGGGAACTCCTACGAGCAGTACTTC.

The chain's CDR3 is CARTGFGIGELFF. In nucleotides, the CDR3 is TGTGCTCGGACGGGTTTTGGTATTGGGGAGCTGTTTTTT. The chain recombines TRBV30 with TRBJ2-2; D is uncertain. The CDR3 has 13 residues. Germline assignment: CDR1 GTSNPN and CDR2 SVGIG (reference sequence).

The chain employs TRBV28 and TRBJ2-1, with D maybe TRBD1 (6 bases). The CDR3 runs to 15 residues. V lost 6 bases to trimming and J lost 8 bases, with 20 bases between them. CDR1 and CDR2 (germline): MDHEN, SYDVKM. CDR3: CASRRPGQGADEQFF. Written as DNA, the CDR3 is TGTGCCAGCAGGCGGCCGGGACAAGGGGCGGATGAGCAGTTCTTC.

This clonotype was observed at least ten times. The V and J genes are TRBV4-1 and TRBJ2-7, with D unresolved. V was pared by 1 base and J by 1 base, with 5 bases between. The CDR3 runs 13 residues. Germline V lookup: CDR1 MGHRA, CDR2 YSYEKL. CDR3 bases: TGCGCCAGCAGCCAAGGGGGTTCCTACGAGCAGTACTTC. Residues: CASSQGGSYEQYF.

As regards this clonotype: At one boundary the junction diverges from the germline segment, which might be a read error. The chain joins TRBV7-2 to TRBJ2-4; unclear D gene. The J call may be faulty, since TRBJ2-7 better matches the DNA end. From germline, CDR1 is SGHTA and CDR2 FQGNSA. The length of the CDR3 is 13 residues. CDR3 in DNA: TGTGCCTGCAGCCCCTTTTTAGGCTACGAGCAGTACTTC. As protein: CACSPFLGYEQYF.

The J gene is TRBJ1-2, the V gene TRBV11-2; D gene ambiguous. Germline V lookup: CDR1 SGHAT, CDR2 FQNNGV. The length of the CDR3 is 15 residues. V shed 0 bases and J shed 4 bases, with 12 bases lying between them. The CDR3 coding sequence is TGTGCCAGCAGCTTAGAAGGGAAACCTAGCTATGGCTACACCTTC. Translation gives CASSLEGKPSYGYTF.

This clonotype turned up a few times. The CDR3 loop reads CSVELESAPQGAQYF. The CDR3 DNA follows: TGCAGCGTTGAATTGGAGTCAGCACCCCAGGGTGCCCAGTACTTC. This chain links TRBV29-1 with TRBJ2-5, with D possibly matching TRBD1 (5 bases). Trimming stripped 2 bases from V and 9 bases from J, with 22 bases between. The CDR3 length is 15 residues. Germline CDR1 is SQVTM and CDR2 is ANQGSEA.

This clonotype was picked up a small number of times. The chain recombines TRBV9 with TRBJ2-7; 7 nucleotides match TRBD1. CDR1 and CDR2 (germline): SGDLS, YYNGEE. The CDR3 sequence is 15 residues long. Trimming took 3 bases from V and 4 from J; bases not matched to a gene: 10. This chain's CDR3 is CASSEGPGQRYEQYF. The DNA of the CDR3 is TGTGCCAGCAGCGAGGGACCGGGACAGCGATACGAGCAGTACTTC.

This chain connects TRBV20-1 to TRBJ2-3; D not certain. This CDR3 is built from 14 residues. CDR1 and CDR2 from the germline V gene are DFQATT and SNEGSKA (reference sequence). Trimming cost V 1 base and J 0 bases, with 8 bases left between them. The CDR3 sequence: CSARGISSTDTQYF. The CDR3 DNA follows: TGCAGTGCTAGAGGAATTTCGAGCACAGATACGCAGTATTTT.

A few counts support this clonotype. V usage is TRBV29-1 and J usage is TRBJ1-5; TRBD1 matches 8 bases. With V trimmed by 5 bases and J by 0 bases, 3 bases remained unmatched. The CDR3 is 14 amino acids. CDR1 is SQVTM and CDR2 is ANQGSEA in the germline V gene. In DNA, the CDR3 is TGCAGCGTTTCGGGACAGGCTAGCAATCAGCCCCAGCATTTT. This sequence encodes CSVSGQASNQPQHF.

There are a few counts of this clonotype. The chain links TRBV7-2 to TRBJ1-1, with no clear D. Germline V CDR1 and CDR2: SGHTA, FQGNSA. Trimming removed 1 base from V and 1 base from J, with 16 bases in between. The CDR3 length is 17 residues. The CDR3 reads CASSLVFGRLGNTEAFF. The CDR3 DNA is TGTGCCAGCAGCTTAGTATTCGGGAGACTAGGGAACACTGAAGCTTTCTTT.

This clonotype occurred once. The gene calls are TRBV20-1 and TRBJ2-5; tentatively, D is TRBD2 (6 bases). Germline CDR1 DFQATT, CDR2 SNEGSKA (reference sequence). V lost 0 bases and J 11 bases, leaving 10 bases between the germline ends. This CDR3 has 11 amino acids. The CDR3 reads CSAREGSGQYF. The CDR3 DNA reads as TGCAGTGCTAGAGAAGGGAGCGGGCAGTACTTC.

This clonotype has more than one count but fewer than ten. The J gene is TRBJ1-5, the V gene TRBV29-1; maybe TRBD1 (5 bases). The V end was cut by 4 bases, the J end by 0 bases, with 19 bases between. The CDR3 sequence is 17 residues long. The germline V gene encodes CDR1 SQVTM and CDR2 ANQGSEA. CDR3 in amino acids: CSVVLRGSSSSNQPQHF. In nucleotides, the CDR3 is TGCAGCGTTGTCTTAAGGGGCAGCAGCAGTAGCAATCAGCCCCAGCATTTT.

Turning to this clonotype: A much larger clone sits a single nucleotide away, making a read error possible. This chain uses TRBV2 with TRBJ2-3, with D possibly being TRBD2 (6 bases). Per the germline V gene, CDR1 is SNHLY and CDR2 is FYNNEI. Trimming pared 5 bases from V and 3 bases from J, leaving 12 bases between. The CDR3 runs 14 residues. The CDR3 coding sequence is TGTGCCAGCAGTTGGACTATTCGGACAGATACGCAGTATTTT. Protein sequence: CASSWTIRTDTQYF.

This chain links TRBV20-1 with TRBJ2-5; 9 nucleotides line up with TRBD2. Losses at the gene ends were 5 bases for V and 11 bases for J; bases not matched to a gene: 21. Germline assignment: CDR1 DFQATT and CDR2 SNEGSKA (reference sequence). This CDR3 contains 16 residues. The DNA for the CDR3 is TGCAGTGCTCCACCCAGGGGACTAGCACGGGGGAATGAGCAGTACTTC. This gives the protein CSAPPRGLARGNEQYF.

The sample holds many counts of this clonotype. DNA for the CDR3: TGCAGTGAGACAGCTCCCAACAATGAGCAGTTCTTC. As protein: CSETAPNNEQFF. V and J are TRBV20-1 and TRBJ2-1; the D gene is possibly TRBD1 (5 bases). Per germline, CDR1 DFQATT and CDR2 SNEGSKA (reference sequence). CDR3 size: 12 residues. V gave up 7 bases and J gave up 5 bases, with 12 bases separating them.